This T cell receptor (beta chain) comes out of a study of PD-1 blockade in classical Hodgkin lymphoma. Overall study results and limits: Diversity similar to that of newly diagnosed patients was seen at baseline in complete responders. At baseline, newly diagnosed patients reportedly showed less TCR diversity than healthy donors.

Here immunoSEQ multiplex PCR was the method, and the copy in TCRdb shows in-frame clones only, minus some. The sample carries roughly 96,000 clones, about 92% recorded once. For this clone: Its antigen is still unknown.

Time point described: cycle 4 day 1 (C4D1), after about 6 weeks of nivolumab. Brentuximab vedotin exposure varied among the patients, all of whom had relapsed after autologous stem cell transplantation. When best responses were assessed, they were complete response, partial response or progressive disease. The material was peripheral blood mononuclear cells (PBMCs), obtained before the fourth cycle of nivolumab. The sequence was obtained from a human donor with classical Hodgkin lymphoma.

The CDR3 loop is CASGIGLNTEAFF. In DNA, the CDR3 is TGTGCCAGCGGGATAGGGTTGAACACTGAAGCTTTCTTT. The V gene is TRBV2, the J gene TRBJ1-1; D gene unclear. The CDR3 is 13 amino acids. Trimming shortened V by 8 bases and J by 0 bases, and 10 bases separated the two germline ends. CDR1 SNHLY and CDR2 FYNNEI come from the germline V gene.